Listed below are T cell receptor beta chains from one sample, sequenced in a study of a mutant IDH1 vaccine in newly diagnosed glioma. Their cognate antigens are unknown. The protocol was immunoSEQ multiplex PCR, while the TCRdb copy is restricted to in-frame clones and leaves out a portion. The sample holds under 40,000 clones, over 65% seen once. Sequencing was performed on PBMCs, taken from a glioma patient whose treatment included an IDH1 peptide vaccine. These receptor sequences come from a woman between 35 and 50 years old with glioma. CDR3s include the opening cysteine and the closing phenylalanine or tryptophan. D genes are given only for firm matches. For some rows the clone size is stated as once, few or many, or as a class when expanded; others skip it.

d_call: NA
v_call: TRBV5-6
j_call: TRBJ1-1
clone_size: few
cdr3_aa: CASSFNGAGWNTEAFF
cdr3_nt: TGTGCCAGCAGCTTTAATGGGGCAGGTTGGAACACTGAAGCTTTCTTT

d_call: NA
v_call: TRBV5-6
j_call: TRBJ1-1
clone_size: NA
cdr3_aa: CASHLIGDEAFF
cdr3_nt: TGTGCCAGCCACTTGATAGGGGATGAAGCTTTCTTT

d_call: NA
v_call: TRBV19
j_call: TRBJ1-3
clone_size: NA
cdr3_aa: CASSGLWGSGNTIYF
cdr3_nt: TGTGCCAGTAGTGGGCTCTGGGGCTCTGGAAACACCATATATTTT

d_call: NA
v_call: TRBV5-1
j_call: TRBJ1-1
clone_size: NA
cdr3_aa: CASSLAFQQGNTEAFF
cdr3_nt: TGCGCCAGCAGCTTGGCCTTTCAACAGGGGAACACTGAAGCTTTCTTT

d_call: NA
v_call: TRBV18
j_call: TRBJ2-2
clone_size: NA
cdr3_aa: CASSPTRNTGELFF
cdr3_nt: TGTGCCAGCTCACCAACCAGGAACACCGGGGAGCTGTTTTTT

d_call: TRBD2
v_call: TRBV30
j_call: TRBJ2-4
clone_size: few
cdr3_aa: CAWSVSGGNIQYF
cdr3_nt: TGTGCCTGGAGTGTAAGCGGGGGAAACATTCAGTACTTC

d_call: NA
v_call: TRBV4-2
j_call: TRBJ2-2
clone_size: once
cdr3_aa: CASSQGWSGELFF
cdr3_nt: TGTGCCAGCAGCCAAGGATGGTCCGGGGAGCTGTTTTTT

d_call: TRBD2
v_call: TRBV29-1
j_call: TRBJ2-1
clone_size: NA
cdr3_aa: CSVEGRGRSYNEQFF
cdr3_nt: TGCAGCGTTGAAGGGCGGGGGAGAAGCTACAATGAGCAGTTCTTC

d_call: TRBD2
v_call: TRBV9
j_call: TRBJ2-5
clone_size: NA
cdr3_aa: CASSPAGEPKETQYF
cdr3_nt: TGTGCCAGCAGCCCCGCGGGGGAGCCTAAAGAGACCCAGTACTTC

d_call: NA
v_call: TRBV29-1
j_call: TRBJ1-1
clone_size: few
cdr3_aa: CSVDGLRVFF
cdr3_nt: TGCAGCGTTGACGGTCTGAGGGTTTTCTTT

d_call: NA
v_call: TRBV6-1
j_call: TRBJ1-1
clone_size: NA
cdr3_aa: CASSEFVGGRKTEAFF
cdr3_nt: TGTGCCAGCAGTGAATTCGTCGGGGGGCGGAAAACTGAAGCTTTCTTT

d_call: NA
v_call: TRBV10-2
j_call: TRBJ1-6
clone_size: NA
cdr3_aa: CASSRDADSPLHF
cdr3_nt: TGCGCCAGCTCCCGGGACGCGGATTCACCCCTCCACTTT

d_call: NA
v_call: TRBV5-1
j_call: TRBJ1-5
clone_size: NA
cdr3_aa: CASSPLGEGDQPQHF
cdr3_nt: TGCGCCAGCAGCCCCCTCGGGGAGGGGGATCAGCCCCAGCATTTT

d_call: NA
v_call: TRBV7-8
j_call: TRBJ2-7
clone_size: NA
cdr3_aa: CASSLSGLVEQYF
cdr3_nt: TGTGCCAGCAGCTTATCGGGCCTCGTTGAGCAGTACTTC

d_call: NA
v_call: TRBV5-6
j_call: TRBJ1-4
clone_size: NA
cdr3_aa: CASSLRQTNEKLFF
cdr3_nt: TGTGCCAGCAGCTTGAGACAGACTAATGAAAAACTGTTTTTT

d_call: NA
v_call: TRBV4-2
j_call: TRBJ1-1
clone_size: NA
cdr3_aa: CASSQSIGTEAFF
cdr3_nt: TGTGCCAGCAGCCAATCTATAGGGACTGAAGCTTTCTTT

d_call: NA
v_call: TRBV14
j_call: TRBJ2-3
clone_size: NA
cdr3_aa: CASSPYGVGTDTQYF
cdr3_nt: TGTGCCAGCAGCCCGTACGGGGTAGGCACAGATACGCAGTATTTT

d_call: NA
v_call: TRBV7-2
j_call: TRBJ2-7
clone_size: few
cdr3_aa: CASSFATGAYEQYF
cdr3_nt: TGTGCCAGCAGCTTCGCAACAGGAGCCTACGAGCAGTACTTC

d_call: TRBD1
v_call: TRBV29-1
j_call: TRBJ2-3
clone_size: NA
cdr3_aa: CSVVGTGIGTDTQYF
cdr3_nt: TGCAGCGTAGTCGGGACAGGGATAGGCACAGATACGCAGTATTTT

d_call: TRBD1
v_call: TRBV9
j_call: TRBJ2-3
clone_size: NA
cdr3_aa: CASSGQGADTQYF
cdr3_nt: TGTGCCAGCAGCGGACAGGGAGCAGATACGCAGTATTTT

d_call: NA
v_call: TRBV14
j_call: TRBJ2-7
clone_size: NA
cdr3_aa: CASSRGTGALPYEQYF
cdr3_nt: TGTGCCAGCAGCAGGGGAACAGGTGCTCTCCCCTACGAGCAGTACTTC

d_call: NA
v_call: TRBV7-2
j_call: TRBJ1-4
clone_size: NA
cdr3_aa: CASSRRNDEKLFF
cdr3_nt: TGTGCCAGCAGCCGAAGAAACGATGAAAAACTGTTTTTT

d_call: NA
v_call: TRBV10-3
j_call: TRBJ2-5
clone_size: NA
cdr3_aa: CAISETRGGETQYF
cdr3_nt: TGTGCCATCAGTGAGACTAGAGGAGGTGAGACCCAGTACTTC

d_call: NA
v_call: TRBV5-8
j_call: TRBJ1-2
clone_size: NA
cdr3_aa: CASSSSRIPSRGYTF
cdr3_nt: TGTGCCAGCAGCTCGAGCAGAATCCCATCTCGGGGCTACACCTTC

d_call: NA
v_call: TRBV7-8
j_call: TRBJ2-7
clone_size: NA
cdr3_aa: CASSGFGGLSYEQYF
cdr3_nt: TGTGCCAGCAGTGGCTTTGGGGGGTTGTCCTACGAGCAGTACTTC

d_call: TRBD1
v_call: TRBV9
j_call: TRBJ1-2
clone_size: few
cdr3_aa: CASSVGNRPGGYGYTF
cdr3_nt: TGTGCCAGCAGCGTAGGGAACCGACCAGGGGGCTATGGCTACACCTTC

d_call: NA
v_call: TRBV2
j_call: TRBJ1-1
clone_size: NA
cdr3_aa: CASSVEGGSTEAFF
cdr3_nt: TGTGCCAGCAGTGTAGAAGGGGGGAGCACTGAAGCTTTCTTT

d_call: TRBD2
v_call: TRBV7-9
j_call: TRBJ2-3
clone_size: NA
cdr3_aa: CASSLEVAGGETQYF
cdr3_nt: TGTGCCAGCAGCTTAGAGGTAGCGGGGGGAGAAACGCAGTATTTT

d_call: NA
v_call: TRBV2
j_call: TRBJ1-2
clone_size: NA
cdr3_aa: CASSDSGDHGYGYTF
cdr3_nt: TGTGCCAGCAGTGACTCAGGGGATCATGGCTATGGCTACACCTTC

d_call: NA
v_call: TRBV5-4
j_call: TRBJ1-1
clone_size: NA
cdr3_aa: CASSLIRGGNTEAFF
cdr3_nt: TGTGCCAGCAGCTTGATACGGGGGGGGAACACTGAAGCTTTCTTT

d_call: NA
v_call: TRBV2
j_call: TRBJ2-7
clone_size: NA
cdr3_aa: CASSDGQGPYEQYF
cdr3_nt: TGTGCCAGCAGTGACGGGCAGGGTCCCTACGAGCAGTACTTC

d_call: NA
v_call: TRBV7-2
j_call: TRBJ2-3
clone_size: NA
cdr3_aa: CASSLGVLSTDTQYF
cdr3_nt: TGTGCCAGCAGCTTGGGGGTCCTTAGCACAGATACGCAGTATTTT

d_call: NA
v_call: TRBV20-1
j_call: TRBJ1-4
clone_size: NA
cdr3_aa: CSASDSEKLFF
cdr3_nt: TGCAGTGCTTCGGACTCTGAAAAACTGTTTTTT

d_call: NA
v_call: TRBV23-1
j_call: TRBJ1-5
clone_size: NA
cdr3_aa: CARTRWTRQGNQPQHF
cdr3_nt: TGCGCCAGAACTCGATGGACTCGGCAGGGGAATCAGCCCCAGCATTTT

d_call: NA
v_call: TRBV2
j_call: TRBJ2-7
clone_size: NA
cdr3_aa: CASNARASEQYF
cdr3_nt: TGTGCCAGCAATGCCAGGGCCAGCGAGCAGTACTTC

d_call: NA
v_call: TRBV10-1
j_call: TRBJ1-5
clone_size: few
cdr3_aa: CANPDSSPHQPQHF
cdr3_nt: TGCGCCAACCCGGACAGTTCCCCCCATCAGCCCCAGCATTTT

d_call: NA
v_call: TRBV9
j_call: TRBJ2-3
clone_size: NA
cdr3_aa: CASSGAGSRADTQYF
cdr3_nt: TGTGCCAGCAGCGGCGCTGGTTCTAGAGCGGATACGCAGTATTTT

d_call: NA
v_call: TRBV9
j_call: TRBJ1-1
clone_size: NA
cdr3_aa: CASSVGGRTEAFF
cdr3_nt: TGTGCCAGCAGCGTAGGTGGCCGAACTGAAGCTTTCTTT

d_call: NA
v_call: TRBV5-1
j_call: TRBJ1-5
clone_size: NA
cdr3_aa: CASSWGEGEWEEQPQHF
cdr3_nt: TGCGCCAGCAGCTGGGGAGAGGGGGAGTGGGAAGAACAGCCCCAGCATTTT

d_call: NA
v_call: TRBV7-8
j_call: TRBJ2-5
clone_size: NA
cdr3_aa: CASSPDRTRGGETQYF
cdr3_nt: TGTGCCAGCAGCCCTGACCGAACTAGGGGCGGAGAGACCCAGTACTTC

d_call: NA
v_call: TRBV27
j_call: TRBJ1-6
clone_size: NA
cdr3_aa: CASSLISWDNSPLHF
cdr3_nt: TGTGCCAGCAGTTTAATATCGTGGGATAATTCACCCCTCCACTTT

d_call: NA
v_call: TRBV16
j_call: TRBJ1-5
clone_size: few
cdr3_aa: CASSQLNTGNQPQHF
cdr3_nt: TGTGCCAGCAGCCAATTGAACACCGGCAATCAGCCCCAGCATTTT

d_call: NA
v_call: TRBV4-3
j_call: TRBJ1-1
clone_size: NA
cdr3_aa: CASSQAHYLSEAFF
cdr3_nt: TGCGCCAGCAGCCAAGCCCATTACCTAAGCGAAGCTTTCTTT

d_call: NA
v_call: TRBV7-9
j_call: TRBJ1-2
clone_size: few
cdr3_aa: CASTPPGTNYGYTF
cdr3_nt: TGTGCCAGCACCCCCCCCGGGACAAACTATGGCTACACCTTC

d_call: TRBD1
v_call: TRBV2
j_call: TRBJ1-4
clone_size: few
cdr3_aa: CASRGQSKEKLFF
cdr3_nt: TGTGCCAGCAGGGGACAGTCTAAAGAAAAACTGTTTTTT

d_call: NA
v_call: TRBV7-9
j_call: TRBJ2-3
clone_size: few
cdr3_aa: CASSPNGRDTQYF
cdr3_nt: TGTGCCAGCAGCCCTAACGGGAGAGATACGCAGTATTTT

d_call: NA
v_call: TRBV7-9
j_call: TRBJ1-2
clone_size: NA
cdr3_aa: CASSSGQTYGYTF
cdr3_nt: TGTGCCAGCAGCTCGGGACAAACCTATGGCTACACCTTC

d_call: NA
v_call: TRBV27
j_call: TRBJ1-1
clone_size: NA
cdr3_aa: CASSYGANTEAFF
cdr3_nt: TGTGCCAGCAGTTATGGGGCGAACACTGAAGCTTTCTTT

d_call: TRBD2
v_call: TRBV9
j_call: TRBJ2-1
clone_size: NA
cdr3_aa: CASSASGGLSNEQFF
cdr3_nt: TGTGCCAGCAGCGCAAGCGGGGGGCTAAGCAATGAGCAGTTCTTC

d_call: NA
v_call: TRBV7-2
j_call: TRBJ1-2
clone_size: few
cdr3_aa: CASSLVAGGGSSGYTF
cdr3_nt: TGTGCCAGCAGCTTAGTAGCCGGTGGGGGTTCGAGTGGCTACACCTTC

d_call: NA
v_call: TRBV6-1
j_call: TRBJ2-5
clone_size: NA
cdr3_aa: CASTGRGETQYF
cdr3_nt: TGTGCCAGCACAGGGAGAGGGGAGACCCAGTACTTC

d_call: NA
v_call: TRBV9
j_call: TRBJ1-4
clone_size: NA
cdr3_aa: CASSVTGREEKLFF
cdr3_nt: TGTGCCAGCAGCGTCACAGGGCGGGAAGAAAAACTGTTTTTT

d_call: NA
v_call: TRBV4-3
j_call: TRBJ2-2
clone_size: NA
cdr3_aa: CASSQEAPANTGELFF
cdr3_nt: TGCGCCAGCAGCCAAGAGGCACCAGCTAACACCGGGGAGCTGTTTTTT

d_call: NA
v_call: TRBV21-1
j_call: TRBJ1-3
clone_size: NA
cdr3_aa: CASSLRRQGRSGNTIYF
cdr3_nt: TGTGCCAGCAGCCTACGTCGACAGGGAAGATCTGGAAACACCATATATTTT

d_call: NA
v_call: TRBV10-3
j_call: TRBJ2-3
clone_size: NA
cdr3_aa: CAISWGDPGDTQYF
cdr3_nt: TGTGCCATCAGTTGGGGAGACCCGGGGGATACGCAGTATTTT

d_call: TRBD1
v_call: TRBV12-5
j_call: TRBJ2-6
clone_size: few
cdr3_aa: CASGFGQGNSGANVLTF
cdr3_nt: TGTGCTAGTGGTTTTGGACAGGGAAACTCTGGGGCCAACGTCCTGACTTTC

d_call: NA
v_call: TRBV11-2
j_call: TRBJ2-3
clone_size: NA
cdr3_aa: CASSLDPTSDTQYF
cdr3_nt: TGTGCCAGCAGCTTAGATCCTACCTCAGATACGCAGTATTTT

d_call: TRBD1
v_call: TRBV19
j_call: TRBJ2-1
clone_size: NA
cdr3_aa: CASSIRGGTGGSNEQFF
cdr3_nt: TGTGCCAGTAGTATTCGGGGGGGGACAGGGGGATCCAATGAGCAGTTCTTC

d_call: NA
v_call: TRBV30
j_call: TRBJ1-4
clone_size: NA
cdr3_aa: CAWRAGDGKLFF
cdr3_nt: TGTGCCTGGAGGGCTGGTGACGGGAAACTGTTTTTT